One sample yielded the 18 T cell receptor beta chains listed below, sequenced in a study of neurological immune-mediated disorders. As for time point: longitudinal time-point 3. TCRdb reprocessed the 5' RACE reads with MiXCR, giving one entry per CDR3 protein. The profile shows fewer than 110,000 distinct CDR3 sequences, 10% to 13% of them singletons. Sequences were obtained from PBMCs. These receptors originate from a female donor with HTLV-1-associated myelopathy (HAM/TSP).

This clonotype was observed at least ten times. The chain recombines TRBV5-1 with TRBJ2-7; D ambiguous. V dropped 3 bases and J dropped 3 bases, with 10 bases sitting between them. In germline, CDR1 is SGHRS, CDR2 YFSETQ. The CDR3 length is 13 residues. Here the CDR3 DNA reads TGCGCCAGCAGCTACGAACAGAACTACGAGCAGTACTTC. Its protein is CASSYEQNYEQYF.

A few counts support this clonotype. This rearrangement joins TRBV20-1 to TRBJ2-3; D is unclear. V lost 6 bases and J 2 bases, leaving 18 bases between the germline ends. CDR1 is DFQATT, CDR2 SNEGSKA, per germline (reference sequence). This CDR3 spans 15 amino acids. CDR3 nucleotides: TGCAGTGCGGACCCCTCCCGCGCTACCACAGATACGCAGTATTTT. Its translation is CSADPSRATTDTQYF.

This clonotype was seen at least ten times. J is TRBJ2-7 and V is TRBV20-1, with TRBD2 identical over 10 bases. The germline V gene has CDR1 DFQATT and CDR2 SNEGSKA (reference sequence). The V and J ends lost 4 bases and 6 bases, in that order; junction bases with no gene match: 12. The CDR3 length is 15 residues. CDR3 in amino acids: CSATSSGGSPFEQYF. DNA of the CDR3: TGCAGTGCTACATCTAGCGGGGGTTCGCCTTTCGAGCAGTACTTC.

This clonotype was seen repeatedly, ten times or more. V usage is TRBV12-3 or TRBV12-4 and J usage is TRBJ2-4; possibly TRBD2 for D (6 bases). V shed 3 bases and J shed 12 bases, with 21 bases lying between them. The CDR3 has 15 residues. CDR3 residues: CASSLVPGRKRGQYF. In DNA form, the CDR3 reads TGTGCCAGCAGTTTGGTCCCAGGGAGGAAGAGGGGTCAGTACTTC.

This clonotype occurred many times. The rearrangement links TRBV28 to TRBJ1-2, with a weak D call TRBD1 (6 bases). Trimming shortened V by 3 bases and J by 8 bases, and 22 bases separated the two germline ends. The germline gives CDR1 MDHEN, CDR2 SYDVKM. There are 16 residues in the CDR3. The CDR3 DNA reads as TGTGCCAGCAGTTTTGGAATACAGGGACTTAGGGGCGGCTACACCTTC. This translates into CASSFGIQGLRGGYTF.

This clonotype has a count of ten or more. V is TRBV7-2 and J is TRBJ2-4; D perhaps matches TRBD2 (5 bases). V was pared by 1 base and J by 6 bases, with 10 bases between. Per the germline V gene, CDR1 is SGHTA and CDR2 is FQGNSA. CDR3 size: 14 residues. The CDR3 sequence: CASSLEFGVNIQYF. CDR3 bases: TGTGCCAGCAGCTTAGAATTCGGGGTAAACATTCAGTACTTC.

The chain is built from TRBV6-4 and TRBJ1-5; no clear D. Germline loops: CDR1 MRHNA, CDR2 SNTAGT. The CDR3 covers 13 residues. The V gene lost 5 bases and the J gene lost 5 bases, with 10 bases spanning the gap. The CDR3 nucleotides read TGTGCCAGCAGTAACAGCCCTGATCAGCCCCAGCATTTT. This gives the protein CASSNSPDQPQHF.

The V and J genes are TRBV2 and TRBJ2-7; 10 bases match TRBD2. CDR3 size: 14 residues. Germline V gene lookup returns CDR1 SNHLY and CDR2 FYNNEI. Trimming took 7 bases from V and 2 from J; bases not matched to a gene: 5. The chain's CDR3 is CASTSAGGPYEQYF. The CDR3 DNA reads TGTGCCAGCACCTCAGCGGGGGGGCCCTACGAGCAGTACTTC.

Worth noting for this clonotype: Possible read error: a much larger clone is one base away. This chain connects TRBV6-5 to TRBJ2-6, with D maybe TRBD2 (6 bases). This CDR3 is built from 15 residues. CDR1 MNHEY and CDR2 SVGAGI come from the germline V gene. V lost 6 bases and J lost 0, with 9 bases in between. CDR3 sequence: CASREGDSGANVLTF. CDR3 nucleotide sequence: TGTGCCAGCAGGGAGGGAGACTCTGGGGCCAACGTCCTGACTTTC.

The table lists this clonotype with many counts. The chain employs TRBV20-1 and TRBJ2-4; D not resolved. Trimming cost V 1 base and J 6 bases, with 4 bases left between them. CDR1 is DFQATT, CDR2 SNEGSKA, per germline (reference sequence). There are 11 residues in the CDR3. CDR3 nucleotides: TGCAGTGCTAGAGTTGGAAACATTCAGTACTTC. Its translation is CSARVGNIQYF.

On this clonotype itself: A much larger clone is a single base away; this may be a read error. The chain carries TRBV20-1 and TRBJ1-1; 7 nucleotides line up with TRBD1. The CDR3 runs 14 residues. Germline V CDR1 and CDR2: DFQATT, SNEGSKA (reference sequence). Trimming at V came to 6 bases and at J to 6 bases, leaving 13 bases not matched to a gene. The CDR3, as DNA: TGCAGTGCCCCCCCGACAGGGAGACCCTCTGAAGCTTTCTTT. It encodes CSAPPTGRPSEAFF.

This clonotype was seen a handful of times. The chain recombines TRBV10-3 with TRBJ1-4, with D unresolved. The CDR3 has 13 residues. CDR1 and CDR2 from the germline V gene are ENHRY and SYGVKD. The germline V and J ends were trimmed by 3 bases and 4 bases, with 6 bases remaining between them. The CDR3 DNA sequence: TGTGCCATCAGTGAACAGATTAATGAAAAACTGTTTTTT. It specifies CAISEQINEKLFF.

This clonotype was seen only a few times. The chain uses TRBV7-7 and TRBJ2-2, with 7 bases identical to TRBD1. Germline CDR1 SSHAT, CDR2 FNYEAQ (reference sequence). The CDR3 totals 13 residues. In nucleotides, the CDR3 is TGTGTGTTTCGGGACAGCAACACCGGGGAGCTGTTTTTT. As protein: CVFRDSNTGELFF.

This clonotype showed up many times. This chain connects TRBV24-1 to TRBJ2-1; D might be TRBD1 (5 bases). CDR1 and CDR2 from the germline V gene are KGHDR and SFDVKD. The length of the CDR3 is 17 residues. V dropped 3 bases and J dropped 2 bases, with 16 bases sitting between them. The CDR3 region has the DNA TGTGCCACCAGTGATCCGAGCCAGGGTGAAGCCTACAATGAGCAGTTCTTC. This sequence encodes CATSDPSQGEAYNEQFF.

Ten or more counts support this clonotype. The gene calls are TRBV27 and TRBJ1-2, with 8 nucleotides matching TRBD1. V was pared by 6 bases and J by 7 bases, with 13 bases of the junction left unmatched. CDR3 length: 15 amino acids. Germline-derived CDR1 and CDR2 are MNHEY and SMNVEV (reference sequence). This CDR3 is CASRRPGTGVSGYTF. The CDR3 DNA reads as TGTGCCAGCAGACGCCCGGGGACAGGTGTTAGTGGCTACACCTTC.

This clonotype has at least ten counts. The chain employs TRBV5-1 and TRBJ2-5; D is uncertain. The V end was cut by 0 bases, the J end by 0 bases, with 6 bases between. Germline V gene lookup returns CDR1 SGHRS and CDR2 YFSETQ. CDR3 length: 14 residues. The CDR3 sequence: CASSLAAYQETQYF. The CDR3, as DNA: TGCGCCAGCAGCTTGGCCGCTTACCAAGAGACCCAGTACTTC.

This clonotype was seen repeatedly, ten times or more. The rearrangement links TRBV5-1 to TRBJ2-7; 9 nucleotides align to TRBD1. V was clipped by 2 bases and J by 0 bases; unmatched bases: 3. CDR1 SGHRS and CDR2 YFSETQ come from the germline V gene. This CDR3 is 15 amino acids long. CDR3 loop: CASSFGDRASYEQYF. CDR3 coding DNA: TGCGCCAGCAGCTTCGGGGACAGGGCCTCCTACGAGCAGTACTTC.

This clonotype was recorded many times. The chain carries TRBV5-1 and TRBJ2-1; 12 positions match TRBD2. The CDR3 loop spans 17 amino acids. V lost 0 bases to trimming and J lost 5 bases; unmatched junction nucleotides: 6. The germline CDR1 and CDR2 sequences are SGHRS and YFSETQ. The DNA of the CDR3 is TGCGCCAGCAGCTTGGTGACTAGCGGGGGAACAAACAATGAGCAGTTCTTC. It yields the protein CASSLVTSGGTNNEQFF.